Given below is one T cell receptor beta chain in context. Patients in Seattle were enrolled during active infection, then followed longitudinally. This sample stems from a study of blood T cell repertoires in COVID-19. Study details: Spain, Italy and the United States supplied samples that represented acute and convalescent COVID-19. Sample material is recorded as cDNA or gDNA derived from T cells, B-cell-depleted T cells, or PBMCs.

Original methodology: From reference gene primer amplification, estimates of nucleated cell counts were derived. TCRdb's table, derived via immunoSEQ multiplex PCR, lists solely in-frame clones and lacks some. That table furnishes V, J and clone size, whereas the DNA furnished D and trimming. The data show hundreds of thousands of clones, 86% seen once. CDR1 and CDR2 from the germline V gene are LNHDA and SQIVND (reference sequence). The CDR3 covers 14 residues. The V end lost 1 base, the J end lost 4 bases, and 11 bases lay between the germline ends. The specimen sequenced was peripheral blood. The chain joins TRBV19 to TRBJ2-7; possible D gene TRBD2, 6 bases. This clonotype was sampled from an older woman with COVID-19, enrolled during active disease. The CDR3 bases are TGTGCCAGTAGTATAGCGAGACGGGGGTACGAGCAGTACTTC. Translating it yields CASSIARRGYEQYF.